Listed here are 5 T cell receptor beta chains from one sample, sequenced in a study of cytomegalovirus exposure and HLA in healthy donors. Profiled with immunoSEQ multiplex PCR; TCRdb holds only in-frame clones, not every one. The sample carries approximately 59,000 clones, 80% to 95% recorded once. The sequenced sample was PBMCs. All receptors derive from a man aged 18-30 years in good health and CMV-seropositive.

V gene TRBV5-1 combines with J gene TRBJ2-1, with 12 bases lining up with TRBD2. This CDR3 is built from 16 residues. Germline loops: CDR1 SGHRS, CDR2 YFSETQ. The V and J ends lost 5 bases and 4 bases, in that order; junction bases with no gene match: 7. The CDR3 reads CASSHPGLAGYNEQFF. CDR3 bases: TGCGCCAGCAGTCACCCGGGACTAGCGGGTTACAATGAGCAGTTCTTC.

The chain uses TRBV28 and TRBJ1-2; no definite D call. Germline V gene data show CDR1 as MDHEN and CDR2 as SYDVKM. Trimming cost V 1 base and J 5 bases, with 17 bases left between them. The CDR3 totals 16 residues. The CDR3 DNA follows: TGTGCCAGCAGTTTATCCTCGGCAGCCTACGGGTATGGCTACACCTTC. As protein: CASSLSSAAYGYGYTF.

The chain recombines TRBV11-1 with TRBJ1-2; no clear D gene. The CDR3 has 13 residues. The germline gives CDR1 SGHAT, CDR2 FQDESV (reference sequence). V was cut by 5 bases and J by 8 bases, with 15 bases left in between. CDR3 sequence: CASSLEAVSGYTF. The CDR3 nucleotides are TGTGCCAGCAGCCTCGAAGCCGTGTCCGGCTACACCTTC.

This clone was recorded only once. CDR3 protein: CASSYDSGVNGYTF. The CDR3 bases are TGTGCCAGCAGTTACGATTCAGGGGTTAATGGCTACACCTTC. The chain employs TRBV6-5 and TRBJ1-2, with TRBD1 as a possible D gene (6 bases). This CDR3 is 14 amino acids long. Looked up from germline, CDR1 is MNHEY and CDR2 is SVGAGI. V was cut by 2 bases and J by 6 bases, with 13 bases left in between.

V is TRBV27 and J is TRBJ1-1; D is undetermined. The CDR3 has 17 residues. V was cut by 0 bases and J by 0 bases, with 14 bases left in between. Germline CDR1 is MNHEY and CDR2 is SMNVEV (reference sequence). In DNA form, the CDR3 reads TGTGCCAGCAGTTTATCGTCGGGTAGCCTTCTGAACACTGAAGCTTTCTTT. It codes for CASSLSSGSLLNTEAFF.